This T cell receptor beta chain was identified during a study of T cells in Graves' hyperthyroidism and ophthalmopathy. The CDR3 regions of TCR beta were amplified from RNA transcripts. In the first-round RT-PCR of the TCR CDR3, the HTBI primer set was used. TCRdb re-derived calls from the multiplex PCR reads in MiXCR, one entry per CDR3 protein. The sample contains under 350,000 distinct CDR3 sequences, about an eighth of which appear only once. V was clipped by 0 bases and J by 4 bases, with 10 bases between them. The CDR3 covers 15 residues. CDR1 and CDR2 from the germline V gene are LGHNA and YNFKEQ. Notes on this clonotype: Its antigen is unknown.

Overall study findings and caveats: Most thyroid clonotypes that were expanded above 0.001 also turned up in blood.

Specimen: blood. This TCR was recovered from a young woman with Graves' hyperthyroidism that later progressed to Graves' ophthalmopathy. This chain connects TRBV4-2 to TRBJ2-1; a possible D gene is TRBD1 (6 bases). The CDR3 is CASSQDATGYNEQFF. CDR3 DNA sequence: TGTGCCAGCAGCCAAGACGCCACAGGGTACAATGAGCAGTTCTTC.